Following are 25 T cell receptor beta chains from one sample sequenced in a study of Graves' ophthalmopathy and Graves' hyperthyroidism. CDR3 regions of TCR beta were amplified from RNA transcripts. Second-round multiplex PCR came after a first-round RT-PCR that employed HTBI primers. MiXCR, run by TCRdb on the multiplex PCR reads, gives a single entry per CDR3 protein. This table has under 250,000 distinct CDR3 sequences, roughly 29% appearing once. The source material was peripheral blood. The receptors here all came from a man aged 50-59 years with Graves' ophthalmopathy.

This clonotype was seen at least ten times. The chain is built from TRBV29-1 and TRBJ1-2; D uncertain. CDR3 length equals 11 residues. Between the trimmed V and J ends, which lost 2 bases and 4 bases, there was a span of 5 bases. From germline, CDR1 is SQVTM and CDR2 ANQGSEA. CDR3 loop: CSVERAYGYTF. The CDR3 DNA follows: TGCAGCGTTGAAAGAGCCTATGGCTACACCTTC.

J is TRBJ1-6 and V is TRBV12-3 or TRBV12-4, with D maybe TRBD1 (5 bases). Trimming removed 1 base from V and 8 bases from J, with 6 bases in between. The CDR3 has 13 amino acids. Here the CDR3 DNA reads TGTGCCAGCAGTTTAGGGGGGGATTCACCCCTCCACTTT. Its protein is CASSLGGDSPLHF.

This clonotype appeared many times. For the CDR3, the DNA is TGTGCCAGCAGTTTTTCCGGGACAGGGGCCATCGAGCAGTACTTC. Amino acid sequence: CASSFSGTGAIEQYF. The chain employs TRBV28 and TRBJ2-7; TRBD1 matches at 10 bases. The length of the CDR3 is 15 residues. Per germline, CDR1 MDHEN and CDR2 SYDVKM. The ends lost 3 bases at V and 6 bases at J; junction bases unmatched: 8.

This clonotype has a count of ten or more. The rearrangement links TRBV12-3 or TRBV12-4 to TRBJ1-5; possibly TRBD1 for D (5 bases). The CDR3 length is 13 residues. Trimming removed 5 bases at V and 5 bases at J, with 10 bases between. The CDR3 DNA reads TGTGCCAGCAGTCAGGGCTCTGATCAGCCCCAGCATTTT. Translation: CASSQGSDQPQHF.

This chain uses TRBV28 with TRBJ1-1; a weak D match, TRBD1 (5 bases). Looked up from germline, CDR1 is MDHEN and CDR2 is SYDVKM. There are 13 residues in the CDR3. V was shortened by 3 bases and J by 10 bases, with 15 bases between the two germline ends. This chain's CDR3 is CASSFKDIPIAFF. CDR3 nucleotides: TGTGCCAGCAGTTTTAAGGACATTCCAATAGCTTTCTTT. Based on the CDR3 plus reference TRBV28 and TRBJ1-1, the full variable domain is DVKVTQSSRYLVKRTGEKVFLECVQDMDHENMFWYRQDPGLGLRLIYFSYDVKMKEKGDIPEGYSVSREKKERFSLILESASTNQTSMYLCASSFKDIPIAFFGQGTRLTVV.

The sample holds many counts of this clonotype. The CDR3 region is CASSFLAGDNTGELFF. The CDR3 coding sequence is TGCGCCAGCAGCTTCCTAGCGGGAGACAACACCGGGGAGCTGTTTTTT. V usage is TRBV5-1 and J usage is TRBJ2-2, with 10 bases fitting TRBD2. V gave up 2 bases and J gave up 2 bases; unmatched junction bases: 3. Germline lookup yields CDR1 SGHRS and CDR2 YFSETQ. CDR3 size: 16 residues.

In its sample, this clonotype was seen many times. The chain joins TRBV14 to TRBJ2-7; no definite D call. The CDR3 has 12 residues. The germline V gene encodes CDR1 SGHDN and CDR2 FVKESK. V shed 6 bases and J shed 4 bases, with 10 bases lying between them. Written as DNA, the CDR3 is TGTGCCAGCAGTTATCAGTGGTACGAGCAGTACTTC. This encodes CASSYQWYEQYF.

This clonotype turned up a few times. The rearrangement links TRBV11-2 to TRBJ1-1, with 9 bases fitting TRBD1. V gave up 3 bases and J gave up 5 bases; unmatched junction bases: 4. CDR1 is SGHAT, CDR2 FQNNGV, per germline. CDR3 length: 14 amino acids. The CDR3: CASSLGTGRTEAFF. In DNA form, the CDR3 reads TGTGCCAGCAGCTTGGGGACAGGGCGGACTGAAGCTTTCTTT. Full variable domain (rest looked up from reference TRBV11-2 and TRBJ1-1): EAGVAQSPRYKIIEKRQSVAFWCNPISGHATLYWYQQILGQGPKLLIQFQNNGVVDDSQLPKDRFSAERLKGVDSTLKIQPAKLEDSAVYLCASSLGTGRTEAFFGQGTRLTVV.

This clonotype was recorded many times. The chain carries TRBV12-3 or TRBV12-4 and TRBJ2-5; D is possibly TRBD1 or TRBD2 (5 bases each). The CDR3 has 16 amino acids. V shed 5 bases and J shed 5 bases, with 21 bases lying between them. The CDR3, as DNA: TGTGCCAGCAGTGAACGGGGACCGCCGGAAAGTGAGACCCAGTACTTC. Protein: CASSERGPPESETQYF.

The chain couples TRBV28 to TRBJ1-5; D is unclear. The germline V gene encodes CDR1 MDHEN and CDR2 SYDVKM. Trimming left V 6 bases short and J 8 bases short, with 20 bases between. The CDR3 covers 15 residues. The CDR3 sequence is CASRPGGRRSKPQHF. In nucleotides, the CDR3 is TGTGCCAGCAGACCCGGAGGACGTCGAAGTAAGCCCCAGCATTTT.

In this sample, this clonotype turned up many times. The chain links TRBV27 to TRBJ2-7, with 7 bases aligning to TRBD1. The length of the CDR3 is 16 residues. CDR1 MNHEY and CDR2 SMNVEV come from the germline V gene (reference sequence). V dropped 4 bases and J dropped 5; count of bases not matched to a gene: 14. CDR3 nucleotide sequence: TGTGCCAGCAGTTCGGATCGGGACCAGGGGGTGCACGAGCAGTACTTC. Amino acids: CASSSDRDQGVHEQYF.

At least ten counts were recorded for this clonotype. The chain's CDR3 is CAISDLGAGGYEQYF. The CDR3, as DNA: TGTGCCATCAGTGACCTAGGGGCGGGAGGGTACGAGCAGTACTTC. This chain uses TRBV10-3 with TRBJ2-7, with TRBD2 matching over 9 bases. The CDR3 consists of 15 residues. Germline-derived CDR1 and CDR2 are ENHRY and SYGVKD. Trimming took 3 bases from V and 4 from J; bases not matched to a gene: 7.

This clonotype was seen ten or more times. The rearrangement joins TRBV19 to TRBJ2-7, with D perhaps matching TRBD2 (6 bases). Germline V gives CDR1 LNHDA, CDR2 SQIVND (reference sequence). The CDR3 is made up of 15 amino acids. V was pared by 3 bases and J by 4 bases, with 16 bases between. The CDR3 here is CASSMGLAPIYEQYF. For the CDR3, the DNA is TGTGCCAGTAGTATGGGGCTAGCGCCTATTTACGAGCAGTACTTC.

This clonotype was seen many times. The V and J genes are TRBV7-9 and TRBJ2-7; D is unresolved. The CDR3 is 16 residues long. CDR1 SEHNR and CDR2 FQNEAQ come from the germline V gene (reference sequence). V lost 7 bases and J 0 bases, leaving 19 bases between the germline ends. The CDR3 region has the DNA TGTGCCAGCAACCGGATGGTGGGCCAGGACTCCTACGAGCAGTACTTC. It yields the protein CASNRMVGQDSYEQYF.

This clonotype was counted ten times or more. The chain's CDR3 is CASRSPLGYQETQYF. The CDR3 bases are TGCGCCAGCAGATCCCCCCTCGGGTACCAAGAGACCCAGTACTTC. The chain has TRBV5-1 and TRBJ2-5; D not resolved. CDR1 is SGHRS, CDR2 YFSETQ, per germline. The CDR3 extends over 15 amino acids. V was shortened by 5 bases and J by 0 bases, with 14 bases between the two germline ends.

The chain employs TRBV6-1 and TRBJ1-3, with TRBD1 identical over 7 bases. Trimming at V came to 7 bases and at J to 11 bases, leaving 14 bases not matched to a gene. Germline V gives CDR1 MNHNS, CDR2 SASEGT. The CDR3 is 14 amino acids. Here the CDR3 DNA reads TGTGCCAGCATTGATCCGACAGGGACTCGCTCCATATATTTT. This sequence encodes CASIDPTGTRSIYF.

This clonotype was recorded many times. The chain employs TRBV4-3 and TRBJ2-5; tentative D call: TRBD1 (5 bases). CDR1 LGHNA and CDR2 YSLEER come from the germline V gene. The V gene lost 0 bases and the J gene lost 4 bases, with 12 bases spanning the gap. The CDR3 is made up of 15 amino acids. The CDR3 sequence is CASSQDQGFVETQYF. In DNA, the CDR3 is TGCGCCAGCAGCCAAGATCAGGGTTTCGTAGAGACCCAGTACTTC.

This clonotype was counted at least ten times. The J gene is TRBJ2-2, the V gene TRBV20-1; 10 bases align to TRBD2. J lost 0 bases, V lost 2 bases, and 6 bases had no gene match. Germline V lookup: CDR1 DFQATT, CDR2 SNEGSKA (reference sequence). The CDR3 contains 17 residues. The CDR3 sequence is CSARSLAGATNTGELFF. The CDR3 coding sequence is TGCAGTGCTAGATCCCTAGCGGGGGCAACGAACACCGGGGAGCTGTTTTTT.

Many counts were recorded for this clonotype. The rearrangement links TRBV7-9 to TRBJ2-7, with D unclear. The germline V and J ends were trimmed by 8 bases and 3 bases, with 11 bases remaining between them. CDR3 length equals 12 residues. Germline CDR1 reads SEHNR; CDR2 reads FQNEAQ (reference sequence). CDR3 DNA: TGTGCCAGCGGTGGACGGATCTACGAGCAGTACTTC. Translating gives CASGGRIYEQYF. The complete variable domain, with remaining parts taken from reference TRBV7-9 and TRBJ2-7, reads DTGVSQNPRHKITKRGQNVTFRCDPISEHNRLYWYRQTLGQGPEFLTYFQNEAQLEKSRLLSDRFSAERPKGSFSTLEIQRTEQGDSAMYLCASGGRIYEQYFGPGTRLTVT.

This clonotype was picked up one time. The rearrangement links TRBV24-1 to TRBJ1-2; D is ambiguous. V lost 4 bases and J 8 bases, leaving 10 bases between the germline ends. This CDR3 region has 12 residues. CDR1 is KGHDR, CDR2 SFDVKD, per germline. DNA for the CDR3: TGTGCCACCAGTGACCCCAATAGCGGCTACACCTTC. This sequence encodes CATSDPNSGYTF.

This clonotype was observed at least ten times. The rearrangement links TRBV5-6 to TRBJ2-2; D gene unclear. In germline, CDR1 is SGHDT, CDR2 YYEEEE. Trimming took off 5 bases at V and 0 bases at J, with 5 bases between the two ends. There are 13 residues in the CDR3. The DNA of the CDR3 is TGTGCCAGCAGGCAGACGAACACCGGGGAGCTGTTTTTT. Translated: CASRQTNTGELFF.

This clonotype appeared many times. V usage is TRBV28 and J usage is TRBJ1-1, with D perhaps matching TRBD1 (5 bases). CDR1 is MDHEN and CDR2 is SYDVKM in the germline V gene. The CDR3 has 14 amino acids. V was clipped by 4 bases and J by 4 bases, with 13 bases between them. The CDR3 DNA follows: TGTGCCAGCAGTTCCGGCAGGGAAAGCACTGAAGCTTTCTTT. It codes for CASSSGRESTEAFF.

This clonotype was observed at least ten times. The V gene is TRBV20-1, the J gene TRBJ1-5; TRBD1 matches 7 bases. The CDR3 contains 14 residues. Germline assignment: CDR1 DFQATT and CDR2 SNEGSKA (reference sequence). J lost 2 bases, V lost 2 bases, and 3 bases had no gene match. CDR3 amino acids: CSARYRGGNQPQHF. DNA for the CDR3: TGCAGTGCTAGATACAGGGGTGGCAATCAGCCCCAGCATTTT.

This clonotype was counted at least ten times. The chain links TRBV28 to TRBJ2-7, with 11 bases that match TRBD2. The length of the CDR3 is 15 residues. V lost 2 bases and J lost 7; bases outside the gene matches: 7. Germline loops: CDR1 MDHEN, CDR2 SYDVKM. CDR3: CASSLPLAGAGEQYF. The DNA for the CDR3 is TGTGCCAGCAGTTTACCACTAGCGGGAGCGGGTGAGCAGTACTTC.

This clonotype was seen a handful of times. This sequence joins TRBV7-2 and TRBJ2-7, with D perhaps given as TRBD1 or TRBD2 (5 bases each). The germline V and J ends were trimmed by 4 bases and 3 bases, with 13 bases remaining between them. CDR1 and CDR2 from the germline V gene are SGHTA and FQGNSA. There are 14 residues in the CDR3. The CDR3 DNA sequence: TGTGCCAGCAGCTATTCGGGGCTGGGCTACGAGCAGTACTTC. Amino acids: CASSYSGLGYEQYF.